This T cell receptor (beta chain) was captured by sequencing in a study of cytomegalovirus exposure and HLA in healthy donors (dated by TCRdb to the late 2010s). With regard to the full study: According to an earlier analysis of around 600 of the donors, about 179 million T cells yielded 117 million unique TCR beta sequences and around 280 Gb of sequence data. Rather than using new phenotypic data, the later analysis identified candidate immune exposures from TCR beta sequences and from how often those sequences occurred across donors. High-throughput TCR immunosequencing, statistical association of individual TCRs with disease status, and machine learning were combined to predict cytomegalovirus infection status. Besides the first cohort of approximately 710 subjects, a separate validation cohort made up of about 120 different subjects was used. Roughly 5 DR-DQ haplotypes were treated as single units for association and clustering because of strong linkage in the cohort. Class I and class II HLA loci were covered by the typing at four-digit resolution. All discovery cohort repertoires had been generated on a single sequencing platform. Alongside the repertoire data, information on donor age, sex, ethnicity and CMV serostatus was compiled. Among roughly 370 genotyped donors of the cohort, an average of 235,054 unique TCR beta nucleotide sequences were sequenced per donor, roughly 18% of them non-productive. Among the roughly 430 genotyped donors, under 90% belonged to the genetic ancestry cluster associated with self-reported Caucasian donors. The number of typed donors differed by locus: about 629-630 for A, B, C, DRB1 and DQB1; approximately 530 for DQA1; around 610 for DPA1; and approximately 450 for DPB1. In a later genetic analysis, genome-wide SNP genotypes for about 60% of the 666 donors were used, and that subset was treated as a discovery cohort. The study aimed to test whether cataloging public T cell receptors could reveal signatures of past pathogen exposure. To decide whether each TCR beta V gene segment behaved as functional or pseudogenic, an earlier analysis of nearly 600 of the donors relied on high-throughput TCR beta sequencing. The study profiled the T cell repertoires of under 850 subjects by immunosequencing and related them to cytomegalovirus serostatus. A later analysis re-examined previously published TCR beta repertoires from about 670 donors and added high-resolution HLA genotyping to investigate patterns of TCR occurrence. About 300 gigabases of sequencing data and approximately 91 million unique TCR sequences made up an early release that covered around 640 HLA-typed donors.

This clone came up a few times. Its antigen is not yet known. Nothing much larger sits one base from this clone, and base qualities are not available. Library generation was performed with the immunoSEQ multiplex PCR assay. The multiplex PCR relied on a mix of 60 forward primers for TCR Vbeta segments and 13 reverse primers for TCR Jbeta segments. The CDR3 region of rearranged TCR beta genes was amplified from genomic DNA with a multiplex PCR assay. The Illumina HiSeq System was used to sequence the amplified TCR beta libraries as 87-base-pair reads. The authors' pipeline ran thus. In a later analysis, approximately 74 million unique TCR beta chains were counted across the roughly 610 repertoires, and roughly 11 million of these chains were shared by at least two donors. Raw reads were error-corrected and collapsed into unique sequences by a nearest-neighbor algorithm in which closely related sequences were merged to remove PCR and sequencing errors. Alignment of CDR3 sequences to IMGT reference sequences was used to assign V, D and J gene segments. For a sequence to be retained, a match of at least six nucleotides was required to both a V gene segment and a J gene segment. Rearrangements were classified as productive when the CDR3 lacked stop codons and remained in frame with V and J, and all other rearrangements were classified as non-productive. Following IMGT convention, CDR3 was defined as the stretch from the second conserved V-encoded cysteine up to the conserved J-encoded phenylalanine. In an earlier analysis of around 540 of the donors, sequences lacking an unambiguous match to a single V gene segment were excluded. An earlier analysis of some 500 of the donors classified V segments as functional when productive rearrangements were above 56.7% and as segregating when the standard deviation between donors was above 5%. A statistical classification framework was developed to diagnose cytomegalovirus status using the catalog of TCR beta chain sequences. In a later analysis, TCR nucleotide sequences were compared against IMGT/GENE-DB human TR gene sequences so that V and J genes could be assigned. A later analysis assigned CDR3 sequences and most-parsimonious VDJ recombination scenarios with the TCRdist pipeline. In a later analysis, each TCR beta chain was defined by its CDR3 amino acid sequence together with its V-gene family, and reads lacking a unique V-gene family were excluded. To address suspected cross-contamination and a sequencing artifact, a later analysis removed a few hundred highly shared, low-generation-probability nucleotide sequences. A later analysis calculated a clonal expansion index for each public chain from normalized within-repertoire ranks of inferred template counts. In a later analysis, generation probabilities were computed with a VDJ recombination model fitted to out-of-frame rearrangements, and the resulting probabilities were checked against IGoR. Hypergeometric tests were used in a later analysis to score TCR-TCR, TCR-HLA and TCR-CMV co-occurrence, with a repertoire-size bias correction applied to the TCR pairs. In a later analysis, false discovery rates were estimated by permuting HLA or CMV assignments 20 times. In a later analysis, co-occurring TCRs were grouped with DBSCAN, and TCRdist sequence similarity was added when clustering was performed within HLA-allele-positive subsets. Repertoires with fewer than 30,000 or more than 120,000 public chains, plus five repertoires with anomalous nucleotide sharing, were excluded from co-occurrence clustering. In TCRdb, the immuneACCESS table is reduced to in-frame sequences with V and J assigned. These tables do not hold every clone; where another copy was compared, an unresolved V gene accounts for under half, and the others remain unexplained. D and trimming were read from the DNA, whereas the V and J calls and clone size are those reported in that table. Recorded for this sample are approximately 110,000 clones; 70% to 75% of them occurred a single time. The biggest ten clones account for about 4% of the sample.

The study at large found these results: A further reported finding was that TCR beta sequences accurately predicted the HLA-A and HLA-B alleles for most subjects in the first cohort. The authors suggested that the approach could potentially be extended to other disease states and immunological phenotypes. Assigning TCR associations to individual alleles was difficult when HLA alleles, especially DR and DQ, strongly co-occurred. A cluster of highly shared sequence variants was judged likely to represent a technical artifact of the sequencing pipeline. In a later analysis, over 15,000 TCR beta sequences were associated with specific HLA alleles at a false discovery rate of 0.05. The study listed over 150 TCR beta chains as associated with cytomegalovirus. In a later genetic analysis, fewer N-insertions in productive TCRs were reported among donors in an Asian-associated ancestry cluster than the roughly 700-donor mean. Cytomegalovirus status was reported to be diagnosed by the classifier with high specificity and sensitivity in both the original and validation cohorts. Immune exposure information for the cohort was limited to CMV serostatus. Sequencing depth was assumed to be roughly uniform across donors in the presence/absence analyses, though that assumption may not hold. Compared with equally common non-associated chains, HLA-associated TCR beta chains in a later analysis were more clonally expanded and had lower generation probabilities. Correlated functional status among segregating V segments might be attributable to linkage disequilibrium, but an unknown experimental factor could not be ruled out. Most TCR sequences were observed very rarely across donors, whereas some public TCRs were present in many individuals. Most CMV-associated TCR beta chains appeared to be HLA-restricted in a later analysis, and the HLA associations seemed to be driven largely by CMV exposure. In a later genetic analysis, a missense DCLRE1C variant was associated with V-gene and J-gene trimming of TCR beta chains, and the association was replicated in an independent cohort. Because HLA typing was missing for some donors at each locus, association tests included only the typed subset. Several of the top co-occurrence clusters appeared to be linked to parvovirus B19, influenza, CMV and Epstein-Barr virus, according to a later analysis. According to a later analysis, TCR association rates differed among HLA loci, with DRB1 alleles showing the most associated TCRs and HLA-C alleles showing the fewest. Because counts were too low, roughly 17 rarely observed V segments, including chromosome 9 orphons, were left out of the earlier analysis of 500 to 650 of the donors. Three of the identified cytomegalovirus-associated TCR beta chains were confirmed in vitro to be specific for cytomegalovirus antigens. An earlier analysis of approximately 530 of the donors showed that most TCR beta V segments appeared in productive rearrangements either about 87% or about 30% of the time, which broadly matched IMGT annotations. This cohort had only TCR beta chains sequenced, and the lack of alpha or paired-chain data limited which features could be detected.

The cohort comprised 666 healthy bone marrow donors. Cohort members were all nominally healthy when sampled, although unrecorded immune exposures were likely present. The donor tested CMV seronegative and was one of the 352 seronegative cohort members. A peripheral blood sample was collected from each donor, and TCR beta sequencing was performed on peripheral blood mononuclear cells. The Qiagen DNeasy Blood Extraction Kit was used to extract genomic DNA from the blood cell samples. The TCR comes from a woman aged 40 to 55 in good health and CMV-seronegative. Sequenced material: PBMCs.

The CDR3 is CASSSLDEQYF. The DNA reads TGTGCCAGCAGCTCCCTCGACGAGCAGTACTTC. Recombination joined TRBV5-6 with TRBJ2-7, with the D gene not clear enough to name. In the germline V gene, CDR1 corresponds to SGHDT and CDR2 to YYEEEE. The V and J ends are trimmed by 3 bases and 5 bases, leaving 6 bases between them. The CDR3 starts with the cysteine, ends with the phenylalanine, and has 11 residues. Only the CDR3 DNA is retained, 33 bases long and in frame from the first base.